The 4 T cell receptor beta chains below all came from one sample that was sequenced in a study of blood T cell repertoires in COVID-19. This table comes from immunoSEQ multiplex PCR, and its TCRdb copy is limited to in-frame clones, with some not included. The repertoire holds around 140,000 clones, roughly 80% seen once, with 17% in the top ten. Sequenced material: peripheral blood. The receptors were gathered from a woman older than 75 with acute or convalescent COVID-19.

The V gene is TRBV7-2, the J gene TRBJ1-2, with 8 positions matching TRBD1. The CDR3 has 15 amino acids. Trimming at V came to 4 bases and at J to 1 base, leaving 5 bases not matched to a gene. Per germline, CDR1 SGHTA and CDR2 FQGNSA. CDR3 sequence (DNA): TGTGCCAGCAGCTCGCAGGGGGCCCTTAACTATGGCTACACCTTC. It encodes CASSSQGALNYGYTF.

This chain links TRBV30 with TRBJ1-5, with D tentatively TRBD1 (5 bases). The germline gives CDR1 GTSNPN, CDR2 SVGIG (reference sequence). V was cut by 4 bases and J by 0 bases, with 10 bases left in between. The CDR3 sequence is 14 residues long. The DNA for the CDR3 is TGTGCCTGGACTCGACAGAATAGCAATCAGCCCCAGCATTTT. This sequence encodes CAWTRQNSNQPQHF.

J is TRBJ1-6 and V is TRBV10-1; the D is unclear. The CDR3 runs 13 residues. Trimming stripped 0 bases from V and 13 bases from J, with 10 bases between. Germline CDR1 reads WNHNN; CDR2 reads SYGVQD (reference sequence). The CDR3 is CASSESGFEPLHF. CDR3 nucleotide sequence: TGCGCCAGCAGTGAGTCGGGCTTTGAGCCCCTCCACTTT.

V usage is TRBV27 and J usage is TRBJ1-5; D is unresolved. Trimming stripped 3 bases from V and 3 bases from J, with 9 bases between. The CDR3 runs 14 residues. CDR1 and CDR2 from the germline V gene are MNHEY and SMNVEV (reference sequence). The CDR3 sequence: CASSLIGINQPQHF. Written as DNA, the CDR3 is TGTGCCAGCAGTTTGATCGGGATCAATCAGCCCCAGCATTTT.